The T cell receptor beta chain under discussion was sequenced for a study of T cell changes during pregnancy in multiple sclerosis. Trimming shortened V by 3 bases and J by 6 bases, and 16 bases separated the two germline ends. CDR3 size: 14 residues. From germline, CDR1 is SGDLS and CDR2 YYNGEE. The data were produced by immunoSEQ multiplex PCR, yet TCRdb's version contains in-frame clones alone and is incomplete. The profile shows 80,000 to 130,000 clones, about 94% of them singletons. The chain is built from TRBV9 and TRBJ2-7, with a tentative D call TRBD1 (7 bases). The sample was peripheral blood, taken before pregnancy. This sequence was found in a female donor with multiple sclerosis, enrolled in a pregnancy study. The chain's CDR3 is CASSASGPGGEQYF. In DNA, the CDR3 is TGTGCCAGCAGCGCCAGCGGGCCAGGGGGCGAGCAGTACTTC.